The 31 T cell receptor beta chains presented below share a single source sample, sequenced in a study of CD8 T cells in ankylosing spondylitis (dated by TCRdb to 2017 to 2019). The paper's findings and limits, for the study overall: A TCR beta motif made up of 7 to 9 highly homologous amino acid variants appeared to be characteristic of blood from ankylosing spondylitis patients.

Antigen specificity for these receptors is unknown. Library generation was performed with 5' RACE. TCRdb shows the sequencer as Illumina HiSeq 2500. Using fastp at Q25 and MiXCR, TCRdb reprocessed the public reads and kept productive beta chains. Merged by CDR3 protein, the rows form single entries marked with the most common genes and DNA. This sample holds roughly 490,000 distinct CDR3 sequences; over 4% were observed only once. The ten largest clones take up roughly 3.5% of the sample. Sequenced: blood, either unsorted or a sorted T cell fraction (not recorded which). The receptors derive from a male donor with ankylosing spondylitis.

This clonotype occurred many times. The genes are TRBV12-3 or TRBV12-4 and TRBJ1-3; D remains unclear. The CDR3 extends over 13 amino acids. V shed 8 bases and J shed 6 bases, with 14 bases lying between them. The CDR3 protein is CASADWRKNTIYF. The DNA of the CDR3 is TGTGCCAGCGCCGACTGGAGAAAAAACACCATATATTTT.

This clonotype was counted only a few times. J is TRBJ2-3 and V is TRBV24-1; 7 bases agree with TRBD2. V lost 3 bases and J lost 2; bases outside the gene matches: 13. The germline V gene has CDR1 KGHDR and CDR2 SFDVKD. The CDR3 runs to 18 residues. CDR3 sequence (DNA): TGTGCCACCAGTGATGCTGGAGTGGCTAGCGGCAACACAGATACGCAGTATTTT. This translates into CATSDAGVASGNTDTQYF.

The chain employs TRBV4-2 and TRBJ2-1, with D possibly being TRBD2 (6 bases). Germline V lookup: CDR1 LGHNA, CDR2 YNFKEQ. The CDR3 is made up of 16 amino acids. V lost 8 bases and J lost 10, with 27 bases in between. Here the CDR3 DNA reads TGTGCCAGCGCACCTGGGCGGGGCTGCGAAGTTTACGAGCAGTTCTTC. It yields the protein CASAPGRGCEVYEQFF.

The sample holds many counts of this clonotype. The rearrangement links TRBV28 to TRBJ2-1, with a possible D match to TRBD2 (5 bases). The ends were cut back, 9 bases at V and 7 bases at J, with 10 bases in the middle. The CDR3 is 11 amino acids. The germline V gene has CDR1 MDHEN and CDR2 SYDVKM. The CDR3 DNA is TGTGCCAGTCTACTAGGGAATGAGCAGTTCTTC. Protein sequence: CASLLGNEQFF.

This rearrangement joins TRBV24-1 to TRBJ1-1; 7 positions match TRBD1. Germline CDR1 reads KGHDR; CDR2 reads SFDVKD. V dropped 3 bases and J dropped 6; count of bases not matched to a gene: 0. The CDR3 sequence is 12 residues long. This CDR3 is CATSDTGAEAFF. CDR3 bases: TGTGCCACCAGTGATACAGGGGCTGAAGCTTTCTTT.

This clonotype has at least ten counts. The V gene is TRBV5-1, the J gene TRBJ2-1, with D perhaps matching TRBD1 or TRBD2 (5 bases each). Deletions cut 5 bases from V and 9 bases from J, with 18 bases between. The CDR3 contains 14 residues. Per germline, CDR1 SGHRS and CDR2 YFSETQ. The DNA of the CDR3 is TGCGCCAGCAGTTCCGGGACCTTGAGGGGTGAGCAGTTCTTC. Translating gives CASSSGTLRGEQFF.

At least ten counts were recorded for this clonotype. V usage is TRBV29-1 and J usage is TRBJ2-3, with D possibly being TRBD2 (5 bases). The CDR3 covers 14 residues. Germline lookup yields CDR1 SQVTM and CDR2 ANQGSEA. The V end was cut by 4 bases, the J end by 2 bases, with 13 bases between. CDR3 amino acids: CSVGNIRDTDTQYF. The CDR3 DNA is TGCAGCGTTGGCAATATCCGGGACACAGATACGCAGTATTTT.

This clonotype has ten or more counts. The rearrangement joins TRBV20-1 to TRBJ2-1; 8 bases align to TRBD2. V trimming: 3 bases; J trimming: 2 bases; junction bases outside the gene matches: 6. The CDR3 has 15 residues. Germline assignment: CDR1 DFQATT and CDR2 SNEGSKA (reference sequence). The CDR3, as DNA: TGCAGTGCTAGCCCGGAAGCGGGGGCCTACAATGAGCAGTTCTTC. This codes for CSASPEAGAYNEQFF.

This clonotype was counted many times. This chain connects TRBV10-3 to TRBJ1-2; no definite D call. Deletions cut 5 bases from V and 5 bases from J, with 15 bases between. This CDR3 contains 14 residues. Germline lookup yields CDR1 ENHRY and CDR2 SYGVKD. The CDR3 nucleotides read TGTGCCATCAGTCCCCATTCGGACGGATATGGCTACACCTTC. It codes for CAISPHSDGYGYTF.

The gene calls are TRBV6-5 and TRBJ2-1, with TRBD2 identical over 7 bases. Germline CDR1 MNHEY, CDR2 SVGAGI. There are 16 residues in the CDR3. V was pared by 2 bases and J by 4 bases, with 8 bases of the junction left unmatched. The CDR3 region has the DNA TGTGCCAGCAGTTACGCCCCAGCGGGGAGATACAATGAGCAGTTCTTC. Protein product: CASSYAPAGRYNEQFF.

This clonotype was seen repeatedly, ten times or more. The chain combines TRBV27 with TRBJ2-1, with a tentative D call TRBD1 (6 bases). Germline V gene sequence: CDR1 MNHEY, CDR2 SMNVEV (reference sequence). Deletions cut 0 bases from V and 5 bases from J, with 8 bases between. The CDR3 has 14 residues. CDR3 amino acids: CASSLSDSDNEQFF. CDR3 DNA: TGTGCCAGCAGTTTATCGGACAGTGACAATGAGCAGTTCTTC.

Many counts were recorded for this clonotype. The chain combines TRBV5-1 with TRBJ2-4, with D unclear. This CDR3 region has 16 residues. The germline CDR1 and CDR2 sequences are SGHRS and YFSETQ. Trimming cost V 4 bases and J 3 bases, with 17 bases left between them. The chain's CDR3 is CASSMKDQRSKNIQYF. The CDR3 DNA reads TGCGCCAGCAGCATGAAGGACCAGCGTAGCAAAAACATTCAGTACTTC.

Only a few counts were recorded for this clonotype. This rearrangement joins TRBV6-2 or TRBV6-3 to TRBJ2-2; TRBD2 is a possible D gene (6 bases). This CDR3 region has 15 residues. CDR1 and CDR2 from the germline V gene are MNHEY and SVGEGT. V gave up 8 bases and J gave up 5 bases, with 18 bases separating them. CDR3 amino acids: CASGKLVAGTGELFF. The CDR3 DNA follows: TGTGCCAGCGGCAAACTAGTCGCGGGAACCGGGGAGCTGTTTTTT.

This clonotype was recorded many times. The chain links TRBV7-2 to TRBJ2-3; D assignment may be TRBD1 or TRBD2 (5 bases each). The CDR3 is 16 residues long. Deletions cut 4 bases from V and 1 base from J, with 15 bases between. Germline V CDR1 and CDR2: SGHTA, FQGNSA. The CDR3 is CASSSRAGRGTDTQYF. CDR3 nucleotide sequence: TGTGCCAGCAGCTCTCGCGCGGGCAGGGGCACAGATACGCAGTATTTT.

This clonotype was counted ten times or more. The rearrangement links TRBV5-1 to TRBJ2-1; D remains ambiguous. V lost 1 base, J lost 2 bases, and 13 bases lay in between. CDR1 is SGHRS, CDR2 YFSETQ, per germline. The CDR3 has 16 amino acids. This chain's CDR3 is CASSLTRLGAYNEQFF. Written as DNA, the CDR3 is TGCGCCAGCAGCTTGACGCGGCTTGGGGCCTACAATGAGCAGTTCTTC.

The sample holds many counts of this clonotype. The chain is built from TRBV10-2 and TRBJ1-1; 7 bases match TRBD1. J lost 4 bases, V lost 5 bases, and 7 bases had no gene match. Germline CDR1 and CDR2: WSHSY and SAAADI. The CDR3 loop spans 14 amino acids. CDR3 sequence reads: CASSTGTDGTEAFF. The DNA for the CDR3 is TGCGCCAGCAGTACCGGGACAGACGGCACTGAAGCTTTCTTT.

This clonotype has ten or more counts. J is TRBJ1-1 and V is TRBV7-9; D may be TRBD1 (5 bases). The V gene lost 6 bases and the J gene lost 5 bases, with 13 bases spanning the gap. The CDR3 totals 13 residues. Germline V gives CDR1 SEHNR, CDR2 FQNEAQ (reference sequence). The CDR3 sequence: CASSFTGRTEAFF. CDR3 bases: TGTGCCAGCAGTTTTACAGGCCGGACTGAAGCTTTCTTT.

The genes are TRBV27 and TRBJ1-1; no clear D gene. CDR1 and CDR2 (germline): MNHEY, SMNVEV (reference sequence). The CDR3 runs 14 residues. The germline V and J ends were trimmed by 4 bases and 4 bases, with 13 bases remaining between them. The CDR3 reads CASSSNPLSTEAFF. The DNA of the CDR3 is TGTGCCAGCAGTTCCAATCCTCTAAGCACTGAAGCTTTCTTT.

This clonotype was recorded at least ten times. The chain recombines TRBV12-3 or TRBV12-4 with TRBJ2-7; 7 nucleotides agree with TRBD2. V dropped 3 bases and J dropped 2; count of bases not matched to a gene: 4. The CDR3 contains 14 residues. The CDR3 sequence is CASSFAGDTYEQYF. Here the CDR3 DNA reads TGTGCCAGCAGTTTTGCGGGAGACACCTACGAGCAGTACTTC.

Many counts were recorded for this clonotype. The chain combines TRBV5-1 with TRBJ1-1; the D is unclear. The CDR3 runs to 16 residues. The V and J ends lost 4 bases and 1 base respectively, with 17 bases between them. Germline values: CDR1 SGHRS, CDR2 YFSETQ. This chain's CDR3 is CASSRMGSLQNTEAFF. The CDR3 coding sequence is TGCGCCAGCAGCCGTATGGGGAGCCTTCAGAACACTGAAGCTTTCTTT.

In this sample, this clonotype turned up many times. The chain recombines TRBV4-1 with TRBJ2-2, with TRBD2 identical over 8 bases. V was clipped by 0 bases and J by 1 base; unmatched bases: 7. Germline loops: CDR1 MGHRA, CDR2 YSYEKL. The CDR3 sequence is 18 residues long. In nucleotides, the CDR3 is TGCGCCAGCAGCCAAGATAACCGACTAGCGAAGAACACCGGGGAGCTGTTTTTT. Protein sequence: CASSQDNRLAKNTGELFF.

This clonotype was detected many times. V is TRBV12-3 or TRBV12-4 and J is TRBJ2-2; D remains ambiguous. The CDR3 spans 12 residues. Trimming removed 1 base at V and 6 bases at J, with 3 bases between. The CDR3 loop is CASSLGSGELFF. CDR3 nucleotide sequence: TGTGCCAGCAGTTTAGGGTCCGGGGAGCTGTTTTTT.

This clonotype was detected ten times or more. The chain recombines TRBV5-4 with TRBJ1-1; TRBD1 aligns across 8 bases. This CDR3 has 15 amino acids. Per germline, CDR1 SGHNT and CDR2 YYREEE (reference sequence). Germline trimming cut 4 bases from V and 1 base from J; bases unmatched to any gene: 6. CDR3 sequence (DNA): TGTGCCAGCAGCGCTTTTGGGACAGGGAACACTGAAGCTTTCTTT. Translating it yields CASSAFGTGNTEAFF.

This clonotype was observed many times. The chain is built from TRBV27 and TRBJ1-6; D remains ambiguous. V was pared by 2 bases and J by 4 bases, with 6 bases between. This CDR3 region has 14 residues. Germline V gene sequence: CDR1 MNHEY, CDR2 SMNVEV (reference sequence). The DNA of the CDR3 is TGTGCCAGCAGTTTACTACAGTATAATTCACCCCTCCACTTT. This gives the protein CASSLLQYNSPLHF.

This clonotype was observed many times. CDR3 in DNA: TGTGCCAAGTCTCAGGAAGGGAACACCATATATTTT. It yields the protein CAKSQEGNTIYF. The chain joins TRBV12-3 or TRBV12-4 to TRBJ1-3; D remains unclear. The V and J ends lost 10 bases and 7 bases respectively, with 14 bases between them. CDR3 length: 12 residues.

This clonotype was seen ten or more times. This chain uses TRBV9 with TRBJ2-3, with D tentatively TRBD1 or TRBD2 (5 bases each). V lost 0 bases, J lost 5 bases, and 13 bases lay in between. The CDR3 totals 15 residues. Germline assignment: CDR1 SGDLS and CDR2 YYNGEE. The CDR3 nucleotides are TGTGCCAGCAGCGTAGAGGCGGGCAGGGAAGATACGCAGTATTTT. Its translation: CASSVEAGREDTQYF.

The chain employs TRBV28 and TRBJ1-2; 8 positions match TRBD1. Trimming cost V 3 bases and J 1 base; bases outside gene matches: 10. CDR3 length: 17 residues. Germline-derived CDR1 and CDR2 are MDHEN and SYDVKM. CDR3: CASSLLSGGAGNYGYTF. The CDR3 region has the DNA TGTGCCAGCAGTTTGCTGTCAGGGGGCGCGGGTAACTATGGCTACACCTTC.

The sample holds many counts of this clonotype. The chain recombines TRBV4-3 with TRBJ1-1; the D gene is possibly TRBD1 (5 bases). In germline, CDR1 is LGHNA, CDR2 YSLEER. The CDR3 sequence is 16 residues long. V lost 0 bases and J 1 base, leaving 12 bases between the germline ends. The CDR3 here is CASSQDFWDPNTEAFF. The DNA for the CDR3 is TGCGCCAGCAGCCAAGATTTCTGGGACCCGAACACTGAAGCTTTCTTT.

This clonotype was found many times. The chain employs TRBV20-1 and TRBJ2-1; 9 bases are shared with TRBD2. The CDR3 has 14 amino acids. V shed 3 bases, J shed 6 bases, and the junction held 6 bases outside the gene matches. Germline V gene lookup returns CDR1 DFQATT and CDR2 SNEGSKA (reference sequence). The CDR3 bases are TGCAGTGCTAGTATGGCGGGAGGGCCCAATGAGCAGTTCTTC. Translated, it gives CSASMAGGPNEQFF.

V usage is TRBV18 and J usage is TRBJ2-3; 7 bases are shared with TRBD1. The CDR3 covers 16 residues. V lost 0 bases to trimming and J lost 4 bases; unmatched junction nucleotides: 7. Germline V CDR1 and CDR2: KGHSH, LQKENI. In DNA, the CDR3 is TGTGCCAGCTCACCACCGGGTTACAGGGGCCCAGATACGCAGTATTTT. Protein: CASSPPGYRGPDTQYF.

A few counts support this clonotype. The chain is built from TRBV5-1 and TRBJ2-5; possible D gene TRBD1, 5 bases. CDR1 is SGHRS, CDR2 YFSETQ, per germline. This CDR3 spans 15 amino acids. Trimming removed 8 bases from V and 1 base from J, with 18 bases in between. CDR3 DNA sequence: TGCGCCAGTACCTTGGGGCAGAGCCTCCAAGAGACCCAGTACTTC. Its protein is CASTLGQSLQETQYF.